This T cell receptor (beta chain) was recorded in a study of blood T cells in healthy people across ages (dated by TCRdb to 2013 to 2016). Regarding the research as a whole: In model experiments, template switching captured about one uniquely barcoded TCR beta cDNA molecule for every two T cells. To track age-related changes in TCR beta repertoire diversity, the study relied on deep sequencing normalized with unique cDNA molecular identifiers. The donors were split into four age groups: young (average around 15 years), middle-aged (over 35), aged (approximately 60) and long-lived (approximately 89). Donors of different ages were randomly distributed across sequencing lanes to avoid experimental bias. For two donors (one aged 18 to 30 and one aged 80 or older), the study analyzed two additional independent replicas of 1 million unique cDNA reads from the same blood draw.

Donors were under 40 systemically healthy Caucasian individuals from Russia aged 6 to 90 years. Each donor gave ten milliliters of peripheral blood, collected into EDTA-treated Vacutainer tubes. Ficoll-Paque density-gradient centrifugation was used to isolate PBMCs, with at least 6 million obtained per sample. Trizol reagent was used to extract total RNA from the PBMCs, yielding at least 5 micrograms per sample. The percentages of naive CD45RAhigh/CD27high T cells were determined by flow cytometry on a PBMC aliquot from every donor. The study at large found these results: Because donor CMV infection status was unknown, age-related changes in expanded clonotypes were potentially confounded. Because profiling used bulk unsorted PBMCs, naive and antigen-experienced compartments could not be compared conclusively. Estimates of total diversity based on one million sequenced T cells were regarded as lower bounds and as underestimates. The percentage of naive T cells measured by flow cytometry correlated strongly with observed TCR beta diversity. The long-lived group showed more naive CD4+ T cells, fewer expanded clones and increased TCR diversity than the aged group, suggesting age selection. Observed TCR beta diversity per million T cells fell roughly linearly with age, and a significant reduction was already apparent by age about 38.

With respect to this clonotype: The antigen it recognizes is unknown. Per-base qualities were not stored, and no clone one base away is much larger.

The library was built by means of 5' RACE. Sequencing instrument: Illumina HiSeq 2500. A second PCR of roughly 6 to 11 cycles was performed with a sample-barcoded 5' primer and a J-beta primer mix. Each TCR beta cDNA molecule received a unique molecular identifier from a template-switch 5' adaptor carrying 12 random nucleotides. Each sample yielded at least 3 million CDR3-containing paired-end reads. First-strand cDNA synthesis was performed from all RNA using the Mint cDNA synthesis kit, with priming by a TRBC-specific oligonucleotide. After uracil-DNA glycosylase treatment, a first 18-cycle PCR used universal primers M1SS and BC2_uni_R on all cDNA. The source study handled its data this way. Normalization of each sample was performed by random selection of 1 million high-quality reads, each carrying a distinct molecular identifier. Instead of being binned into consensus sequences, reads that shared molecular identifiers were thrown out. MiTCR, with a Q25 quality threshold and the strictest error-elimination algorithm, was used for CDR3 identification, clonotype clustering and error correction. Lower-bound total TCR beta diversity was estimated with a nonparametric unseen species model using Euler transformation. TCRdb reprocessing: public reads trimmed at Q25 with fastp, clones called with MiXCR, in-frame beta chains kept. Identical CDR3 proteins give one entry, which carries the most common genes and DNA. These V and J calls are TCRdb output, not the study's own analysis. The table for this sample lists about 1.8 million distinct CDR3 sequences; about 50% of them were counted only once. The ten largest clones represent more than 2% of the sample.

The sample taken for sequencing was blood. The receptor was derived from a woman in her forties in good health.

The DNA reads TGTGCCAGCAGTTACGATAGCGGGGGTTCAGAGACCCAGTACTTC. It codes for CASSYDSGGSETQYF. The chain employs TRBV6-2 or TRBV6-3 and TRBJ2-5, with TRBD2 identical over 9 junction bases. V is cut back by 2 bases and J by 4 bases, with 5 bases in the junction unmatched. The germline V gene encodes CDR1 MNHEY and CDR2 SVGEGT. From the cysteine through the phenylalanine, the CDR3 covers 15 amino acids. Only the CDR3 region is kept as DNA, spanning 45 bases read in frame from base 1.